Each of the 32 T cell receptor beta chains below was sequenced from the same sample in a study of blood T cell repertoires in COVID-19. Measured with immunoSEQ multiplex PCR; TCRdb has only the in-frame clones, and not every one. The sample gives hundreds of thousands of clones, 70% to 90% of which show up once; 4.5% to 7.5% is in the top ten. Input material: peripheral blood. These receptors came from a man older than 75 with acute or convalescent COVID-19.

The chain couples TRBV7-3 to TRBJ2-7; 9 bases fit TRBD2. The CDR3 is 19 residues long. CDR1 and CDR2 (germline): SGHTA, FQGTGA. Trimming cost V 1 base and J 4 bases; bases outside gene matches: 17. The CDR3 DNA reads as TGTGCCAGCAGCTTAAATTCCAGCGGGAGGAAGGCTCCCGTGTACGAGCAGTACGTC. Translated, it gives CASSLNSSGRKAPVYEQYV.

The chain combines TRBV15 with TRBJ1-1, with D possibly TRBD1 on 6 matching bases. V was clipped by 5 bases and J by 0 bases, with 13 bases between them. The CDR3 consists of 15 residues. Per germline, CDR1 LNHNV and CDR2 YYDKDF (reference sequence). Written as DNA, the CDR3 is TGTGCCACCAGCGGCTACAGGGCTTTGAACACTGAAGCTTTCTTT. This translates into CATSGYRALNTEAFF.

The sample holds one count of this clone. This rearrangement joins TRBV18 to TRBJ2-3; TRBD1 matches 7 bases. The J segment lost 3 bases and the V segment lost 1 base, leaving 4 bases of the junction unmatched. The germline gives CDR1 KGHSH, CDR2 LQKENI. The length of the CDR3 is 15 residues. The CDR3 region has the DNA TGTGCCAGCTCACCACGACAGGGTGATACAGATACGCAGTATTTT. This codes for CASSPRQGDTDTQYF.

V and J are TRBV3-1 (or the pseudogene TRBV3-2) and TRBJ2-3; D remains ambiguous. V gave up 8 bases and J gave up 6 bases, with 15 bases separating them. The CDR3 spans 13 residues. Looked up from germline, CDR1 is LGHDT and CDR2 is YNNKEL (reference sequence). CDR3 region: CASHNDPSDTQYF. The CDR3 coding sequence is TGTGCCAGCCACAATGATCCCTCTGATACGCAGTATTTT.

The chain uses TRBV15 and TRBJ1-5, with no clear D. Germline V gives CDR1 LNHNV, CDR2 YYDKDF (reference sequence). V was shortened by 1 base and J by 0 bases, with 7 bases between the two germline ends. The CDR3 is 15 amino acids. The CDR3, as DNA: TGTGCCACCAGCAGAGCCAGGCATAGCAATCAGCCCCAGCATTTT. It encodes CATSRARHSNQPQHF.

This clone was counted once. The chain has TRBV29-1 and TRBJ2-5, with 7 bases fitting TRBD2. In germline, CDR1 is SQVTM, CDR2 ANQGSEA. CDR3 length: 14 residues. V dropped 6 bases and J dropped 2; count of bases not matched to a gene: 9. Here the CDR3 DNA reads TGCAGCGTGGTGGAGGGTAGCGGGCAAGAGACCCAGTACTTC. Translation: CSVVEGSGQETQYF.

The J gene is TRBJ2-1, the V gene TRBV11-3, with 8 bases lining up with TRBD2. In germline, CDR1 is SGHNT, CDR2 YENEEA. The V gene end was trimmed by 6 bases and the J gene end by 9 bases; junction bases not matched to a gene: 13. The CDR3 contains 15 residues. The DNA of the CDR3 is TGTGCCAGCAGTGAGGGCGGGAGGTCGGAGGGTGAGCAGTTCTTC. Its protein product is CASSEGGRSEGEQFF.

The rearrangement joins TRBV28 to TRBJ2-7; TRBD1 aligns across 7 bases. Germline V gene sequence: CDR1 MDHEN, CDR2 SYDVKM. The CDR3 length is 14 residues. J was trimmed by 4 bases and V by 5 bases; bases with no gene match: 8. The CDR3 DNA follows: TGTGCCAGCAGTGCCGGGACAGCAGTTTACGAGCAGTACGTC. Encoded protein: CASSAGTAVYEQYV.

The genes are TRBV7-2 and TRBJ2-3, with 8 bases lining up with TRBD2. The CDR3 is 15 residues long. V shed 4 bases, J shed 1 base, and the junction held 4 bases outside the gene matches. CDR1 SGHTA and CDR2 FQGNSA come from the germline V gene. The CDR3 DNA is TGTGCCAGCAGCTCGGTAGCGGGACGCACAGATACGCAGTATTTT. Its translation is CASSSVAGRTDTQYF. Based on the CDR3 plus reference TRBV7-2 and TRBJ2-3, the full variable domain is GAGVSQSPSNKVTEKGKDVELRCDPISGHTALYWYRQSLGQGLEFLIYFQGNSAPDKSGLPSDRFSAERTGGSVSTLTIQRTQQEDSAVYLCASSSVAGRTDTQYFGPGTRLTVL.

The V gene is TRBV18, the J gene TRBJ2-1, with 7 bases aligning to TRBD1. This CDR3 comprises 20 residues. The V gene's germline CDR1 is KGHSH and CDR2 LQKENI. Trimming removed 2 bases from V and 0 bases from J; junction bases left unmatched: 16. CDR3 nucleotide sequence: TGTGCCAGCTCACCAAAGACTGTTAAGGGGGCGGTGGGCTCCTACAATGAGCAGTTCTTC. This codes for CASSPKTVKGAVGSYNEQFF.

This chain links TRBV6-5 with TRBJ2-7, with a tentative D call TRBD1 (6 bases). CDR1 and CDR2 (germline): MNHEY, SVGAGI. The V end was cut by 0 bases, the J end by 0 bases, with 9 bases between. This CDR3 comprises 15 residues. CDR3 sequence (DNA): TGTGCCAGCAGTTACTCGAGGGGGAACTCCTACGAGCAGTACTTC. Protein: CASSYSRGNSYEQYF.

The chain recombines TRBV5-4 with TRBJ2-1; 14 bases line up with TRBD2. With V trimmed by 4 bases and J by 5 bases, 5 bases remained unmatched. Germline loops: CDR1 SGHNT, CDR2 YYREEE (reference sequence). The length of the CDR3 is 16 residues. CDR3 bases: TGTGCCAGCAGCCCGGGACTAGCGGGAGTTAACAATGAGCAGTTCTTC. This codes for CASSPGLAGVNNEQFF.

This chain uses TRBV11-2 with TRBJ2-3; 12 bases map to TRBD2. The V segment lost 4 bases and the J segment 2 bases; nucleotides outside the gene matches: 1. The germline CDR1 and CDR2 sequences are SGHAT and FQNNGV. This CDR3 is built from 15 residues. Here the CDR3 DNA reads TGTGCCAGCAGCTCTAGCGGGAGGGCCACAGATACGCAGTATTTT. Its protein product is CASSSSGRATDTQYF.

The gene calls are TRBV4-1 and TRBJ2-1; TRBD2 agrees at 7 bases. This CDR3 region has 16 residues. The germline gives CDR1 MGHRA, CDR2 YSYEKL. The junction had 3 bases not matched to a gene; V was cut back by 0 bases and J by 1 base. CDR3 protein: CASSQEMGGSYNEQFF. As DNA, the CDR3 is TGCGCCAGCAGCCAAGAAATGGGAGGGTCCTACAATGAGCAGTTCTTC.

The J gene is TRBJ2-5, the V gene TRBV9, with D maybe TRBD1 (6 bases). This CDR3 spans 15 amino acids. V lost 3 bases and J lost 1, with 13 bases in between. Germline CDR1 and CDR2: SGDLS and YYNGEE. The CDR3 DNA is TGTGCCAGCAGCGGGGACAAGGGGACCCAAGAGACCCAGTACTTC. This encodes CASSGDKGTQETQYF.

J is TRBJ2-5 and V is TRBV3-1 (or the pseudogene TRBV3-2), with D tentatively TRBD2 (5 bases). CDR1 LGHDT and CDR2 YNNKEL come from the germline V gene (reference sequence). The CDR3 length is 14 residues. Trimming removed 4 bases at V and 3 bases at J, with 12 bases between. As DNA, the CDR3 is TGTGCCAGCAGCCCACCCGGGATAAAAGAGACCCAGTACTTC. Translation: CASSPPGIKETQYF.

V gene TRBV27 combines with J gene TRBJ2-1; D possibly corresponds to TRBD1 (7 bases). The CDR3 length is 14 residues. Deletions cut 5 bases from V and 5 bases from J, with 13 bases between. From germline, CDR1 is MNHEY and CDR2 SMNVEV (reference sequence). The CDR3 DNA is TGTGCCAGCAGTATGGAGGGGGCGCACAATGAGCAGTTCTTC. Residues: CASSMEGAHNEQFF.

V and J are TRBV24-1 and TRBJ2-1; the D gene is possibly TRBD1 (5 bases). Trimming stripped 4 bases from V and 8 bases from J, with 11 bases between. Germline-derived CDR1 and CDR2 are KGHDR and SFDVKD. There are 13 residues in the CDR3. The CDR3 DNA sequence: TGTGCCACCAGTGAATCAGGGCACCATGAGCAGTTCTTC. As protein: CATSESGHHEQFF.

This chain connects TRBV29-1 to TRBJ1-2; 8 bases line up with TRBD1. With V trimmed by 5 bases and J by 8 bases, 10 bases remained unmatched. Germline CDR1 SQVTM, CDR2 ANQGSEA. The CDR3 loop spans 13 amino acids. CDR3: CSVLEDRVRGYTF. In nucleotides, the CDR3 is TGCAGCGTTCTGGAGGACAGGGTGAGGGGCTACACCTTC.

The V call is TRBV19, the J call TRBJ1-2, with D tentatively TRBD1 (5 bases). The V and J ends lost 6 bases and 0 bases respectively, with 11 bases between them. CDR1 and CDR2 (germline): LNHDA, SQIVND (reference sequence). The CDR3 is made up of 14 amino acids. The CDR3 DNA follows: TGTGCCAGTAGCTCGGCGGGGGCTAACTATGGCTACACCTTC. Its translation: CASSSAGANYGYTF.

The rearrangement uses TRBV12-3 or TRBV12-4 and TRBJ2-2, with D unclear. The CDR3 covers 13 residues. Trimming took off 5 bases at V and 3 bases at J, with 7 bases between the two ends. The CDR3 bases are TGTGCCAGCAGTCGGTCCTACACCGGGGAGCTGTTTTTT. Protein sequence: CASSRSYTGELFF.

The chain employs TRBV4-3 and TRBJ2-3; TRBD2 agrees at 9 bases. The V and J ends lost 1 base and 1 base, in that order; junction bases with no gene match: 3. Germline-derived CDR1 and CDR2 are LGHNA and YSLEER. CDR3 length: 16 amino acids. The CDR3 nucleotides are TGCGCCAGCAGCCAAGGGGTAGCGGGGGGCACAGATACGCAGTATTTT. Protein product: CASSQGVAGGTDTQYF.

This clone has only one observation. This chain joins TRBV4-1 and TRBJ1-2; 9 positions match TRBD1. CDR3 length: 16 amino acids. The V segment lost 1 base and the J segment 8 bases; nucleotides outside the gene matches: 11. CDR1 and CDR2 (germline): MGHRA, YSYEKL. CDR3 sequence reads: CASSQGEQGQGSGYTF. CDR3 DNA sequence: TGCGCCAGCAGCCAAGGGGAACAGGGACAGGGTAGCGGCTACACCTTC.

The V and J genes are TRBV4-2 and TRBJ2-2; maybe TRBD1 (6 bases). The CDR3 has 15 amino acids. Germline V CDR1 and CDR2: LGHNA, YNFKEQ. The ends were cut back, 4 bases at V and 2 bases at J, with 11 bases in the middle. The CDR3 region is CASSLTGSNTGELFF. Written as DNA, the CDR3 is TGTGCCAGCAGCCTTACAGGGTCCAACACCGGGGAGCTGTTTTTT.

The V call is TRBV5-3, the J call TRBJ2-7; a possible D gene is TRBD1 (5 bases). TRBV5-3 is identified as an open reading frame with a role that is uncertain. V was pared by 4 bases and J by 5 bases, with 13 bases between. CDR3 length equals 13 residues. This CDR3 is CARSGDSVHEQYV. CDR3 in DNA: TGTGCCAGAAGCGGAGACAGTGTACACGAGCAGTACGTC.

This clone was detected only once. V and J are TRBV2 and TRBJ1-4; 9 bases match TRBD1. Germline V CDR1 and CDR2: SNHLY, FYNNEI. There are 15 residues in the CDR3. V lost 4 bases to trimming and J lost 5 bases; unmatched junction nucleotides: 5. The CDR3, as DNA: TGTGCCAGCAGTGGACAGGGGGTAACCAATGAAAAACTGTTTTTT. As protein: CASSGQGVTNEKLFF.

The V gene is TRBV5-6, the J gene TRBJ2-6; 7 bases line up with TRBD1. Germline trimming cut 4 bases from V and 0 bases from J; bases unmatched to any gene: 7. Looked up from germline, CDR1 is SGHDT and CDR2 is YYEEEE. This CDR3 is 17 amino acids long. In DNA form, the CDR3 reads TGTGCCAGCAGCCGGCCGGGACAGTTCTCTGGGGCCAACGTCCTGACTTTC. Translated, it gives CASSRPGQFSGANVLTF. Full variable domain (rest looked up from reference TRBV5-6 and TRBJ2-6): DAGVTQSPTHLIKTRGQQVTLRCSPKSGHDTVSWYQQALGQGPQFIFQYYEEEERQRGNFPDRFSGHQFPNYSSELNVNALLLGDSALYLCASSRPGQFSGANVLTFGAGSRLTVL.

The genes are TRBV18 and TRBJ2-6; 7 bases map to TRBD1. Germline V gene sequence: CDR1 KGHSH, CDR2 LQKENI. CDR3 length: 17 amino acids. J lost 0 bases, V lost 5 bases, and 7 bases had no gene match. The DNA of the CDR3 is TGTGCCAGCTCATCCCGGGACAGCTACTCTGGGGCCAACGTCCTGACTTTC. Its translation is CASSSRDSYSGANVLTF.

This clone was seen a handful of times. The CDR3 region has the DNA TGTGCCAGCTCATCCGTAGCTAGAGATACGCAGTATTTT. Residues: CASSSVARDTQYF. The chain uses TRBV18 and TRBJ2-3; no firm D call. V was clipped by 5 bases and J by 5 bases, with 11 bases between them. This CDR3 is 13 amino acids long. Germline loops: CDR1 KGHSH, CDR2 LQKENI.

This sequence joins TRBV9 and TRBJ2-3, with TRBD2 matching over 10 bases. The CDR3 covers 19 residues. Germline-derived CDR1 and CDR2 are SGDLS and YYNGEE. J lost 1 base, V lost 0 bases, and 11 bases had no gene match. CDR3 nucleotides: TGTGCCAGCAGCGTAGGTCGGCTAGCGGGAGTTAGGGGCACAGATACGCAGTATTTT. This codes for CASSVGRLAGVRGTDTQYF. The variable domain in full, completed from reference TRBV9 and TRBJ2-3, reads DSGVTQTPKHLITATGQRVTLRCSPRSGDLSVYWYQQSLDQGLQFLIQYYNGEERAKGNILERFSAQQFPDLHSELNLSSLELGDSALYFCASSVGRLAGVRGTDTQYFGPGTRLTVL.

The chain recombines TRBV5-1 with TRBJ2-5, with 8 bases lining up with TRBD2. The CDR3 contains 17 residues. Germline lookup yields CDR1 SGHRS and CDR2 YFSETQ. V was pared by 0 bases and J by 2 bases, with 9 bases of the junction left unmatched. The DNA for the CDR3 is TGCGCCAGCAGCTTGGCACCGGCGGGAGGTGGGCAAGAGACCCAGTACTTC. It specifies CASSLAPAGGGQETQYF.

The chain joins TRBV3-1 (or the pseudogene TRBV3-2) to TRBJ2-4; 9 positions match TRBD1. Trimming removed 0 bases from V and 0 bases from J; junction bases left unmatched: 3. Germline V gives CDR1 LGHDT, CDR2 YNNKEL (reference sequence). CDR3 length equals 17 residues. CDR3 amino acids: CASSQEGQGVAKNIQYF. The DNA of the CDR3 is TGTGCCAGCAGCCAAGAGGGACAGGGAGTAGCCAAAAACATTCAGTACTTC.